These T cell receptor beta chains were read from a single sample in a study of control samples from healthy donors and cancer patients. Sequenced by immunoSEQ multiplex PCR; TCRdb stores in-frame clones only, minus some. The sample shows roughly 170,000 clones, around 88% of them seen only once. Specimen: blood. The receptors derive from a woman in her twenties or thirties in good health. Each CDR3 is given with its conserved first and last residue. D genes are given only for firm matches. Where a row states a size, it is once, few, many or the class of an expanded clone; other rows omit it.

>TRBV6-5|14|-|-|TRBJ2-7
CASSQKVGPYEQYF
TGTGCCAGCAGTCAAAAAGTGGGCCCCTACGAGCAGTACTTC
>TRBV18|14|once|-|TRBJ2-5
CASSPPTGAETQYF
TGTGCCAGCTCACCACCGACGGGTGCGGAGACCCAGTACTTC
>TRBV7-2|15|few|-|TRBJ2-6
CASSRDSSGANVLTF
TGTGCCAGCAGCCGGGATTCCTCTGGGGCCAACGTCCTGACTTTC
>TRBV4-2|17|-|-|TRBJ1-2
CASSQDFGGHREYGYTF
TGTGCCAGCAGCCAAGATTTCGGGGGACACAGGGAATACGGCTACACCTTC
>TRBV6-2/TRBV6-3|15|-|-|TRBJ2-7
CASSSSAILSYEQYF
TGTGCCAGCAGTTCCTCGGCTATATTATCCTACGAGCAGTACTTC
>TRBV29-1|18|-|-|TRBJ2-5
CSVEGRGRTGHPGSDQYF
TGCAGCGTTGAAGGTCGGGGCCGGACGGGACACCCGGGATCTGACCAGTACTTC
>TRBV9|15|-|TRBD2|TRBJ2-2
CASSVSGANTGELFF
TGTGCCAGCAGCGTAAGCGGGGCCAACACCGGGGAGCTGTTTTTT
>TRBV6-5|14|-|-|TRBJ1-4
CASSYSRSGEKLFF
TGTGCCAGCAGTTACTCCCGTTCCGGTGAAAAACTGTTTTTT
>TRBV4-2|12|-|-|TRBJ2-3
CASSHWGDTQYF
TGTGCCAGCAGCCATTGGGGAGATACGCAGTATTTT
>TRBV9|13|-|-|TRBJ2-5
CASSVAVQETQYF
TGTGCCAGCAGCGTAGCCGTACAAGAGACCCAGTACTTC
>TRBV13|14|-|-|TRBJ2-5
CASSLGYKGETQYF
TGTGCCAGCAGCTTAGGGTACAAGGGAGAGACCCAGTACTTC
>TRBV5-5|15|-|-|TRBJ1-6
CASSRGRGENSPLHF
TGTGCCAGCAGCCGGGGTCGGGGGGAGAATTCACCCCTCCACTTT
>TRBV7-9|15|-|-|TRBJ1-2
CASSPPGGSPYGYTF
TGTGCCAGCAGCCCTCCCGGGGGGAGCCCCTATGGCTACACCTTC
>TRBV7-8|15|-|-|TRBJ1-6
CASSYRQLYNSPLHF
TGTGCCAGCAGCTACAGACAGCTCTACAATTCACCCCTCCACTTT
>TRBV6-5|14|-|-|TRBJ1-1
CASSYPGPNTEAFF
TGTGCCAGCAGTTACCCCGGGCCGAACACTGAAGCTTTCTTT
>TRBV9|14|-|-|TRBJ2-3
CASSGPWGTDTQYF
TGTGCCAGCAGCGGCCCGTGGGGCACAGATACGCAGTATTTT
>TRBV19|14|-|TRBD2|TRBJ2-7
CASSSTSGVYEQYF
TGTGCCAGTAGCTCGACTAGCGGGGTTTACGAGCAGTACTTC
>TRBV24-1|17|-|-|TRBJ2-1
CATSDLYKGKNRNEQFF
TGTGCCACCAGTGATTTGTACAAGGGGAAAAACCGCAATGAGCAGTTCTTC
>TRBV27|18|-|TRBD1|TRBJ1-2
CASSFSRTGGTPTYGYTF
TGTGCCAGCAGTTTCTCCCGGACAGGAGGAACGCCGACCTATGGCTACACCTTC
>TRBV28|12|-|-|TRBJ1-5
CASWQVGQPQHF
TGTGCCAGCTGGCAGGTGGGGCAGCCCCAGCATTTT
>TRBV6-5|14|once|-|TRBJ1-1
CASNRAGSDTEAFF
TGTGCCAGCAACCGGGCCGGCTCCGACACTGAAGCTTTCTTT
>TRBV3-1/TRBV3-2|16|once|TRBD2|TRBJ2-5
CASSQDEGRGGRTQYF
TGTGCCAGCAGCCAAGATGAAGGGCGGGGGGGCCGGACCCAGTACTTC